This T cell receptor beta chain was captured in a study of cytotoxic CD8 clonotypes in ibrutinib-treated CLL. Study as a whole: Among the samples, the mean was 255,043 productive templates and some 100,000 productive rearrangements.

Note on this clone: Its antigen is not known.

Sequencing was performed with immunoSEQ multiplex PCR; in TCRdb, only in-frame clones are kept and a portion is missing. This table holds 150,000 or so clones, about 76% found once. Study-level findings and limits: Sampling of sustained-remission and progressing patients occurred at differing times.

This material consisted of PBMCs, taken after 24 months of ibrutinib treatment. The sequence was obtained from a human donor with chronic lymphocytic leukemia.

Here the CDR3 reads CASSFRREPLEQYF. The CDR3 nucleotides are TGTGCCAGCAGTTTTCGGCGGGAGCCCCTCGAGCAGTACTTC. This chain joins TRBV27 and TRBJ2-7, with TRBD2 identical over 7 bases. V was clipped by 3 bases and J by 6 bases; unmatched bases: 8. This CDR3 spans 14 amino acids. Germline V gene data show CDR1 as MNHEY and CDR2 as SMNVEV (reference sequence).